The T cell receptor (beta chain) described here comes from a study of T cell responses to AZD1222 COVID-19 vaccine. General study results and limits: Following two doses of AZD1222, Spike-specific TCR breadth and depth rose. Repertoire sampling happened only post peak T cell response.

V was shortened by 5 bases and J by 0 bases, with 12 bases between the two germline ends. The germline gives CDR1 SGHRS, CDR2 YFSETQ. The CDR3 has 15 residues. About this clone: Antigen unknown.

Measured with immunoSEQ multiplex PCR; TCRdb has only the in-frame clones, and not every one. Of under 150,000 clones in the sample, approximately 88% were seen once. This chain links TRBV5-1 with TRBJ1-3, with D maybe TRBD1 (5 bases). The source material was peripheral blood, sampled 28 days after the second AZD1222 dose. This receptor was identified in an adult who received the AZD1222 COVID-19 vaccine. CDR3 sequence reads: CASRRDGDSGNTIYF. The CDR3 region has the DNA TGCGCCAGCAGGCGGGACGGCGACTCTGGAAACACCATATATTTT.